This TCR beta chain was captured by sequencing in a study of cytomegalovirus exposure and HLA in healthy donors. Overall study: From donors who were HLA-typed, an early data release held approximately 80 million unique TCRs.

Germline CDR1 and CDR2: SGHAT and FQNNGV. The CDR3 is 12 residues long. V lost 0 bases to trimming and J lost 3 bases, with 3 bases between them. With respect to this clone: Its antigen is still unknown.

PCR employed 60 Vbeta and 13 Jbeta primers. Here immunoSEQ multiplex PCR was the method, and the copy in TCRdb shows in-frame clones only, minus some. The sample lists 90,000 to 140,000 clones, 83% seen once, with roughly 6.1% in the top ten. Points from the study as a whole: By HLA locus, TCR association rates varied in a later analysis, with DRB1 showing the most and HLA-C the fewest.

Sequencing was performed on PBMCs. The clonotype was recovered from a man aged 18 to 29 in good health and CMV-seronegative. The chain combines TRBV11-2 with TRBJ2-7, with unresolved D. CDR3 in DNA: TGTGCCAGCAGCTTAGACTACTACGAGCAGTACTTC. Its translation: CASSLDYYEQYF. The full variable domain, with the rest looked up from reference TRBV11-2 and TRBJ2-7, is EAGVAQSPRYKIIEKRQSVAFWCNPISGHATLYWYQQILGQGPKLLIQFQNNGVVDDSQLPKDRFSAERLKGVDSTLKIQPAKLEDSAVYLCASSLDYYEQYFGPGTRLTVT.